This record looks at one T cell receptor (beta chain) sequence and its context. Naivety among CD8 cells was defined by CD45RO negativity and positive CCR7 selection, thereby excluding terminally differentiated effector memory CD45RA+ cells. CDR3 length equals 13 residues. From germline, CDR1 is SNHLY and CDR2 FYNNEI. V was shortened by 4 bases and J by 4 bases, with 9 bases between the two germline ends. The method was immunoSEQ multiplex PCR; TCRdb's version includes in-frame clones alone and lacks a portion of them. The sample holds some 600,000 clones; approximately 96% are singletons and the top ten take 0.11%. These data come from a study of shared clonotypes between healthy human individuals.

V usage is TRBV2 and J usage is TRBJ2-3, with D hard to call. The sequence came from a woman in her twenties or thirties in good health. The sequencing input was naive CD8+ T cells sorted from blood. Here the CDR3 DNA reads TGTGCCAGCAGTGGGCTGCCCGCAGATACGCAGTATTTT. Encoded protein: CASSGLPADTQYF.